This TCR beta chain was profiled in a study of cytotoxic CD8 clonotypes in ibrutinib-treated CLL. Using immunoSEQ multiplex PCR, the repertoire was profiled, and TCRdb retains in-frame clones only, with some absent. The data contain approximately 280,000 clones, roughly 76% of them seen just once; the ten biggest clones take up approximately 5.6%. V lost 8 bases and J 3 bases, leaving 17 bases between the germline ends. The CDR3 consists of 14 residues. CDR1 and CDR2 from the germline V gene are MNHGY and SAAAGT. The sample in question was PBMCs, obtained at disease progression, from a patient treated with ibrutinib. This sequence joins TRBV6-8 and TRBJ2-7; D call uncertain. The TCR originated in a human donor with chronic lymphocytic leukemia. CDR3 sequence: CASSQSFYLYEQYF. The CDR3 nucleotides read TGTGCCAGCTCTCAGTCTTTCTACCTCTACGAGCAGTACTTC.